This T cell receptor beta chain was profiled in a study of T-cell memory formation after mild COVID-19. Study context: The study found TCR clusters largely donor specific.

Study results and caveats: Unconfirmed was the SARS-CoV-2 specificity of second-wave clones that peaked on day 37. Memory cells collected pre-infection included some clones that later responded, suggesting cross-reactive memory joined. Clones contracting over day 15 to 85 were CD4/CD8 balanced, with later expanders leaning CD4+.

There are a few counts of this clonotype. Its antigen is not known. TCRdb independently ran MiXCR on the 5' RACE reads; one entry per CDR3 protein. The sample consists of roughly 480,000 distinct CDR3 sequences, more than 20% of them appearing once. V was clipped by 1 base and J by 5 bases, with 14 bases between them. Germline CDR1 SGHTA, CDR2 FQGTGA. The CDR3 totals 16 residues. The gene calls are TRBV7-3 and TRBJ2-2, with D tentatively TRBD1 (6 bases). This receptor was identified in an adult woman who had mild COVID-19 (a few samples of this study predate the infection). Cell type and time point are not known. Sequencing used PBMCs or a T cell subset sorted from them (not recorded which). CDR3 sequence: CASSLKGVDRTGELFF. In DNA form, the CDR3 reads TGTGCCAGCAGCTTAAAGGGGGTGGACCGGACCGGGGAGCTGTTTTTT.